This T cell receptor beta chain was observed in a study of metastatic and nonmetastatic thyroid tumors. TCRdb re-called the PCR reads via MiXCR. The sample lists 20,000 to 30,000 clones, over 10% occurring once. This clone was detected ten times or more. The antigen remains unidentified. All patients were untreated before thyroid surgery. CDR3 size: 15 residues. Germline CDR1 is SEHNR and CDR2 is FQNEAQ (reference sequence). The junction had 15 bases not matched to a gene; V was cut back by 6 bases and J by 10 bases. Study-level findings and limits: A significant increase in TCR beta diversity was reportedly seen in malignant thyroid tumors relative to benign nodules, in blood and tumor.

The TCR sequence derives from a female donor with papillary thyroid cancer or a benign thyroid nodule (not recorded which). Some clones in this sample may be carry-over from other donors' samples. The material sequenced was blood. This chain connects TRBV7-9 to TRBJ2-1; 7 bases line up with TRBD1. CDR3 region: CASRQRQGAAIEQFF. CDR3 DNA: TGTGCCAGCAGACAAAGACAGGGTGCAGCAATCGAGCAGTTCTTC.